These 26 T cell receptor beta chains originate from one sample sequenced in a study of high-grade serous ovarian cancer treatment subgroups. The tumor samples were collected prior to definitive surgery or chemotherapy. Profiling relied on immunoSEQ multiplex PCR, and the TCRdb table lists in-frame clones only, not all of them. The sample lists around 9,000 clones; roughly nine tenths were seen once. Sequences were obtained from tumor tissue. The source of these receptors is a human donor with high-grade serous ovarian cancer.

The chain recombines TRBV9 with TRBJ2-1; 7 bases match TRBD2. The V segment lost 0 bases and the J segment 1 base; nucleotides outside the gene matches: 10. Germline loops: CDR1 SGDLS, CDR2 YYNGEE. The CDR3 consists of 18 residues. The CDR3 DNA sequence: TGTGCCAGCAGCGTAGGGTCCAGCGGGGCCTTATCCTACAATGAGCAGTTCTTC. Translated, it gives CASSVGSSGALSYNEQFF.

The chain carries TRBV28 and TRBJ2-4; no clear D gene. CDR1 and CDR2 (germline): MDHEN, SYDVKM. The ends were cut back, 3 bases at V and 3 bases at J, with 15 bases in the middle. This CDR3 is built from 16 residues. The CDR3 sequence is CASSFLRDSVKNIQYF. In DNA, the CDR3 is TGTGCCAGCAGTTTCCTCAGAGATTCTGTCAAAAACATTCAGTACTTC.

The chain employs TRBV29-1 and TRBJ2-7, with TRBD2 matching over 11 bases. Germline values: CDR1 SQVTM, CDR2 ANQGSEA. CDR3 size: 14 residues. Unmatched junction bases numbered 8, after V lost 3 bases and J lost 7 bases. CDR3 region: CSVERLAGTREQYF. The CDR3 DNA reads TGCAGCGTTGAGCGACTAGCGGGGACGAGGGAGCAGTACTTC.

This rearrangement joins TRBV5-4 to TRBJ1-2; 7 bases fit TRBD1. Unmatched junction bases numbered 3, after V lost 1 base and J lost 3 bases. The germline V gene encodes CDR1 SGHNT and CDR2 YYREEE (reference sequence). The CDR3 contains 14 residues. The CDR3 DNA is TGTGCCAGCAGCTTGAGTGACAGGGACTATGGCTACACCTTC. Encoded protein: CASSLSDRDYGYTF.

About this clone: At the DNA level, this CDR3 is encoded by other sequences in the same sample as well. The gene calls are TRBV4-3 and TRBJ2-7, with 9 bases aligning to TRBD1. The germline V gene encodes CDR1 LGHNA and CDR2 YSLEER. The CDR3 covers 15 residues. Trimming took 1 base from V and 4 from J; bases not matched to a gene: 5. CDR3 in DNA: TGCGCCAGCAGCCAAGGAGTTGGGACAGGGTACGAGCAGTACTTC. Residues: CASSQGVGTGYEQYF.

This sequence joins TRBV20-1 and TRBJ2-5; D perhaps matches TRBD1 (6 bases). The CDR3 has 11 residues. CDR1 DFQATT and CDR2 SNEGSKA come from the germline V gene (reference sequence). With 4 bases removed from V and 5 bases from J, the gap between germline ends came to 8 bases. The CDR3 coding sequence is TGCAGTGCTAACAGGGCTGAGACCCAGTACTTC. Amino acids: CSANRAETQYF.

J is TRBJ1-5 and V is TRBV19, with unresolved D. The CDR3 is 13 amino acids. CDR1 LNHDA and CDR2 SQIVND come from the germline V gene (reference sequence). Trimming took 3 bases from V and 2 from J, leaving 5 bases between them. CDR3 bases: TGTGCCAGTAGTATCGGGGGCAATCAGCCCCAGCATTTT. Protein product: CASSIGGNQPQHF.

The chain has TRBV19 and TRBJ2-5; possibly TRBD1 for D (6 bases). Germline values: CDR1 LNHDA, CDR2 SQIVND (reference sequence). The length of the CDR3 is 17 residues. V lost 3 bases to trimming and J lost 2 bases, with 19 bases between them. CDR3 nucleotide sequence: TGTGCCAGTAGTATTAGTCTTGTCGGACAGACTCAAGAGACCCAGTACTTC. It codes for CASSISLVGQTQETQYF.

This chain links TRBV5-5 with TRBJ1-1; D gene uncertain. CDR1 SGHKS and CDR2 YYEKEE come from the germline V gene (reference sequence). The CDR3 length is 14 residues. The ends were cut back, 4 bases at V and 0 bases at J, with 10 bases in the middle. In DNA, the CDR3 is TGTGCCAGCAGCCTTCAGCTTATGAACACTGAAGCTTTCTTT. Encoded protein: CASSLQLMNTEAFF.

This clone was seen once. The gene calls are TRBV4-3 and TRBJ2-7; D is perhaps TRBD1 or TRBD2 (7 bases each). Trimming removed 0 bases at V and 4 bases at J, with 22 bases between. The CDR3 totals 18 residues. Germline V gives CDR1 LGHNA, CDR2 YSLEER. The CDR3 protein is CASSQDLGLGGGGYEQYF. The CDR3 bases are TGCGCCAGCAGCCAAGATCTAGGGTTGGGAGGGGGCGGTTACGAGCAGTACTTC.

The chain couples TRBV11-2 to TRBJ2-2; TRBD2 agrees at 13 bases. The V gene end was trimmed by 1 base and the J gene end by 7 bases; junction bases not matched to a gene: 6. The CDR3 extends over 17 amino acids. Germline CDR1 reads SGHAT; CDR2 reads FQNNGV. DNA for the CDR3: TGTGCCAGCAGCTTAGCGACTAGCGGGAGGTTTGGCGGGGAGCTGTTTTTT. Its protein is CASSLATSGRFGGELFF.

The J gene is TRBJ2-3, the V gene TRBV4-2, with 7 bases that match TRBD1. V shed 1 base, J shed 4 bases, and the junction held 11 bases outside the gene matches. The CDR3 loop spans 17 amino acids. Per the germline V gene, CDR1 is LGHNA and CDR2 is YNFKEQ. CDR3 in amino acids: CASSQVRDRVVADTQYF. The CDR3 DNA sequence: TGTGCCAGCAGCCAAGTACGAGACAGGGTAGTTGCAGATACGCAGTATTTT.

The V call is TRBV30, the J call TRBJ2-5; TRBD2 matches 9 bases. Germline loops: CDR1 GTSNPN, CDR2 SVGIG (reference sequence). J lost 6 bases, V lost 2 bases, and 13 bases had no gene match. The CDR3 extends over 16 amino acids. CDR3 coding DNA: TGTGCCTGGAGTAAGCTAGCGGGGTCCGATCGGCAGACCCAGTACTTC. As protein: CAWSKLAGSDRQTQYF.

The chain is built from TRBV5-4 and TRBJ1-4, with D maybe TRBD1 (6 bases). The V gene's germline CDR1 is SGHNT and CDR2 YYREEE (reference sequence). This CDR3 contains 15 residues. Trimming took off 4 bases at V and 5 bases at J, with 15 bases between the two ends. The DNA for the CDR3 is TGTGCCAGCAGCCTCGGGGGGGCCTGGAATGAAAAACTGTTTTTT. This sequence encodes CASSLGGAWNEKLFF.

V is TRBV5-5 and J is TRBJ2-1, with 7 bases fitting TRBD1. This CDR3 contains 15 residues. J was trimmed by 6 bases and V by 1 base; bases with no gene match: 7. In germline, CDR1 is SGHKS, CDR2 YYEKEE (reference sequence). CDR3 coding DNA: TGTGCCAGCAGCTTGCCAGGGGGACAGACCAATGAGCAGTTCTTC. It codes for CASSLPGGQTNEQFF.

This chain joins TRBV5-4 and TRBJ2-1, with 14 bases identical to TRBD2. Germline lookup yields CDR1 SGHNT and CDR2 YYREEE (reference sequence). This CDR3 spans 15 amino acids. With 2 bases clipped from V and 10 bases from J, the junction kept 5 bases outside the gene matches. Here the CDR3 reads CASSLPGTSGGEQFF. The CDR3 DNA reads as TGTGCCAGCAGCTTACCCGGGACTAGCGGGGGCGAGCAGTTCTTC.

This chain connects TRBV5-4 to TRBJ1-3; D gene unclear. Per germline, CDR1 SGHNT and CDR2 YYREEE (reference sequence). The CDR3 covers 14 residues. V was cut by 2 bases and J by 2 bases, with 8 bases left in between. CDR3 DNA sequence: TGTGCCAGCAGCTTCGGCAGCACTGGAAACACCATATATTTT. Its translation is CASSFGSTGNTIYF.

DNA for the CDR3: TGTGCCAGCAGCGGGGCGGGGGGGGCCAACGTCCTGACTTTC. Encoded protein: CASSGAGGANVLTF. The V and J genes are TRBV5-8 and TRBJ2-6; tentative D call: TRBD2 (6 bases). With 4 bases removed from V and 4 bases from J, the gap between germline ends came to 9 bases. The CDR3 has 14 amino acids. Per the germline V gene, CDR1 is SGHTS and CDR2 is YDEGEE.

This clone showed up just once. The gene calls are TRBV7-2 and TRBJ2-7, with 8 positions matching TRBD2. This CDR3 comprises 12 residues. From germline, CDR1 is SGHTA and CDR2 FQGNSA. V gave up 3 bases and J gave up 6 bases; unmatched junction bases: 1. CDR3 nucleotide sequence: TGTGCCAGCAGCTTTCTAGCGGGCGAGCAGTACTTC. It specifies CASSFLAGEQYF.

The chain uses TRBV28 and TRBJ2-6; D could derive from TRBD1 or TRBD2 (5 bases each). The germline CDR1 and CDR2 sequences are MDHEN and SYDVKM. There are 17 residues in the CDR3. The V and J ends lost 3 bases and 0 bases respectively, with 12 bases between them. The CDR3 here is CASSLRDPSSGANVLTF. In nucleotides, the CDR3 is TGTGCCAGCAGTTTGAGGGACCCCAGCTCTGGGGCCAACGTCCTGACTTTC.

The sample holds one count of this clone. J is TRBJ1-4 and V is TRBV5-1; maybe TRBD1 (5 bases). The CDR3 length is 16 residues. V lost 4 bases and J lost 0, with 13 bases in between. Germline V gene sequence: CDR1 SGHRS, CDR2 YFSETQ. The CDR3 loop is CASSVGPRSTNEKLFF. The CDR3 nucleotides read TGCGCCAGCAGCGTGGGGCCACGTTCAACTAATGAAAAACTGTTTTTT.

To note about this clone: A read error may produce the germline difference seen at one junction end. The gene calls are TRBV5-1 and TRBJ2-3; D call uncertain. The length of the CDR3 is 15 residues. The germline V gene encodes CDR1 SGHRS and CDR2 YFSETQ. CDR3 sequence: CASSLWLGSTDMQYF. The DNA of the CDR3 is TGCGCCAGCAGCTTGTGGTTAGGCAGCACAGATATGCAGTATTTT.

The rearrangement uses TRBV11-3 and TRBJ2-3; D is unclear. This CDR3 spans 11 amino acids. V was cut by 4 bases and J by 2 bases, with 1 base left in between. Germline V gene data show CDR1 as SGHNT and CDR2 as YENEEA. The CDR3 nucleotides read TGTGCCAGCAGCTCCACAGATACGCAGTATTTT. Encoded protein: CASSSTDTQYF.

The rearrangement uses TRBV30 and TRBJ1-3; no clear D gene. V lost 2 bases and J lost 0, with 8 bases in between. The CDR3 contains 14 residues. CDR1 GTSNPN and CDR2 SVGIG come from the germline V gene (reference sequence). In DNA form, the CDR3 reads TGTGCCTGGAGTCTCGGCAGCTCTGGAAACACCATATATTTT. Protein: CAWSLGSSGNTIYF.

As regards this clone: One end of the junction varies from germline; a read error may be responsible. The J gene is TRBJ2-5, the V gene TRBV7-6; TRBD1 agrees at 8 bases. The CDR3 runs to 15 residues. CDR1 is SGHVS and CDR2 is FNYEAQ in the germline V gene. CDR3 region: CASSLAATGVGTQYF. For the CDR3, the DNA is TGTGCCAGCAGCCTAGCCGCGACAGGGGTTGGGACCCAGTACTTC.

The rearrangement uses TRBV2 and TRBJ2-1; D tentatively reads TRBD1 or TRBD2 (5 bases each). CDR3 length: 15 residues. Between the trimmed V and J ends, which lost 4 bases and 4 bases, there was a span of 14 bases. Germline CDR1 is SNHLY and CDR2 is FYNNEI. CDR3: CASSGGPGQYNEQFF. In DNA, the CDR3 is TGTGCCAGCAGTGGGGGCCCGGGGCAATACAATGAGCAGTTCTTC.